This T cell receptor (beta chain) was sequenced for a study of T-cell memory formation after mild COVID-19. Constant-segment primers served in 5'RACE that generated TCR alpha and TCR beta cDNA libraries bearing sample barcodes and UMIs. Each CDR3 protein is one row after TCRdb ran MiXCR on the 5' RACE reads. Among roughly 550,000 distinct CDR3 sequences listed, around 21% were seen once. Germline CDR1 is MNHNY and CDR2 is SVGAGI (reference sequence). CDR3 length equals 18 residues. V shed 2 bases and J 6 bases; nucleotides not matched to a gene: 14. This clonotype was found many times. This clonotype was obtained from an adult woman who had mild COVID-19 (a few samples of this study predate the infection). Cell type and time point are not known. Sequencing was performed on PBMCs or a T cell subset sorted from them (not recorded which). The chain couples TRBV6-6 to TRBJ1-5; 9 nucleotides match TRBD1. CDR3 protein: CASSYATRGQGISQPQHF. The CDR3 region has the DNA TGTGCCAGCAGTTACGCGACCCGGGGACAGGGAATTAGTCAGCCCCAGCATTTT.